This T cell receptor (beta chain) was recovered during a study of immune reconstitution after stem cell transplant in scleroderma. In its sample, this clonotype ranks as medium-sized. TCRdb reprocessed the RT-PCR reads via MiXCR and lists one record per CDR3 protein. Here the sample spans about 1,900 distinct CDR3 sequences, approximately 13% being singletons. In germline, CDR1 is SGHTA, CDR2 FQGNSA. The V segment lost 0 bases and the J segment 1 base; nucleotides outside the gene matches: 6. CDR3 length: 18 residues. V and J are TRBV7-2 and TRBJ1-5; 10 nucleotides agree with TRBD1. The TCR was taken from a female donor with systemic sclerosis. This sample was gathered before or after autologous hematopoietic stem cell transplantation (not recorded which). This CDR3 is CASSLAPTGGNSNQPQHF. The CDR3, as DNA: TGTGCCAGCAGCTTAGCCCCGACAGGGGGCAACAGCAATCAGCCCCAGCATTTT.